The T cell receptor beta chain under discussion was sequenced for a study of PD-1 blockade in classical Hodgkin lymphoma (dated by TCRdb to about 2020). For the wider study: To define a peripheral blood immune signature of response to PD-1 blockade in classical Hodgkin lymphoma, the study combined TCR beta sequencing with CyTOF. The paper as a whole reports these results and caveats: The study was limited to a single clinical trial cohort, and causes of repertoire differences, possibly disease activity or prior therapy, remained undefined. Newly diagnosed patients were reported to have lower baseline TCR diversity than healthy donors, and relapsed/refractory patients were reported to have lower baseline TCR diversity still.

The CDR3 numbers 12 residues from cysteine through phenylalanine. Only CDR3 DNA remains: 36 bases, in frame from the first base. CDR1 and CDR2 are read off the germline V gene as MDHEN and SYDVKM. V drops 2 bases and J drops 1 base, leaving 2 bases in between. The Qiagen DNeasy kit was used to extract genomic DNA from unsorted PBMCs and from the negatively selected CD4+ and CD8+ fractions. TCR beta CDR3 regions were subjected to amplification by immunoSEQ multiplex PCR with primers that anneal to V and J segments. A synthetic immune receptor repertoire was used to minimize amplification bias, and any residual bias was removed computationally once sequencing was done. The source study handled its data this way. Custom Python scripts were used to quantify repertoire diversity as the Shannon entropy index. Unsorted, CD4+ and CD8+ repertoires were analyzed separately, except for combined analyses in which CD4+ and CD8+ sequences were merged in silico. TCRdb obtained this table from immuneACCESS and retained in-frame rearrangements with V and J assigned. These tables miss some clones; where compared with another copy, unresolved V genes account for less than half of the shortfall, and the remainder is unexplained. V and J calls and clone size follow that table, whereas D and trimming were derived from the DNA. The table for this sample lists about 46,000 clones; approximately 91% of them were counted only once. The ten most abundant clones make up around 5% of the sample.

Turning to this clone: There is no known antigen for this receptor. No base quality information exists; no much larger clone differs at one position.

Reading the label with the study, this specimen's time point is: newly diagnosed, previously untreated cHL patient sample. As a comparison group for the relapsed/refractory trial patients, PBMCs were sequenced from patients with newly diagnosed, previously untreated classical Hodgkin lymphoma. After peripheral blood was drawn into 8 mL Vacutainer Cell Preparation Tubes, PBMCs were isolated by centrifugation and then cryopreserved. Recombination joined TRBV28 with TRBJ2-5; the D gene is not confidently resolved. The sequencing input was peripheral blood mononuclear cells (PBMCs). The TCR originated in a human donor with classical Hodgkin lymphoma. This receptor has the CDR3 CASSLSQETQYF. The bases read TGTGCCAGCAGTTTAAGCCAAGAGACCCAGTACTTC. Reference TRBV28 and TRBJ2-5 genes cover what lies past the CDR3, so the full variable domain is DVKVTQSSRYLVKRTGEKVFLECVQDMDHENMFWYRQDPGLGLRLIYFSYDVKMKEKGDIPEGYSVSREKKERFSLILESASTNQTSMYLCASSLSQETQYFGPGTRLLVL.